These 22 T cell receptor beta chains share one sample of origin, sequenced in a study of blood T cell repertoires in COVID-19. TCRdb keeps only in-frame clones here, not all; method: immunoSEQ multiplex PCR. The sample holds about 140,000 clones, around 86% seen once. Sequencing input: PBMCs or T cells enriched from blood (not recorded which). The receptors were sampled from a man in his fifties or sixties who had recovered from COVID-19.

The chain recombines TRBV7-2 with TRBJ2-7; 7 bases fit TRBD1. CDR3 length equals 15 residues. CDR1 is SGHTA, CDR2 FQGNSA, per germline. V gave up 5 bases and J gave up 3 bases; unmatched junction bases: 10. As DNA, the CDR3 is TGTGCCAGCAGCCCGCCAGGCAGGGGGAACTACGAGCAGTACTTC. The encoded protein is CASSPPGRGNYEQYF.

The V gene is TRBV28, the J gene TRBJ1-1, with 9 positions matching TRBD1. The CDR3 consists of 13 residues. The V and J ends lost 6 bases and 1 base, in that order; junction bases with no gene match: 0. Per the germline V gene, CDR1 is MDHEN and CDR2 is SYDVKM. The CDR3 DNA reads as TGTGCCAGCAGGACAGGGGGGAACACTGAAGCTTTCTTT. This codes for CASRTGGNTEAFF.

V gene TRBV18 combines with J gene TRBJ1-1; D is perhaps TRBD1 (5 bases). Germline V gives CDR1 KGHSH, CDR2 LQKENI. Trimming took off 6 bases at V and 4 bases at J, with 15 bases between the two ends. The CDR3 runs 14 residues. The CDR3 DNA follows: TGTGCCAGCTCTCCCAGCATGGGGGGCACTGAAGCTTTCTTT. Translation: CASSPSMGGTEAFF.

The chain recombines TRBV12-3 or TRBV12-4 with TRBJ2-5; 7 nucleotides line up with TRBD1. Losses at the gene ends were 6 bases for V and 5 bases for J; bases not matched to a gene: 3. CDR3 size: 12 residues. The CDR3 nucleotides read TGTGCCAGCAGCGACAGGGCTGAGACCCAGTACTTC. Protein product: CASSDRAETQYF.

The CDR3 coding sequence is TGTGCCAGCTCTCGAGGGACATCCGACACTGAAGCTTTCTTT. Protein product: CASSRGTSDTEAFF. This chain joins TRBV18 and TRBJ1-1; perhaps TRBD1 as D (6 bases). Looked up from germline, CDR1 is KGHSH and CDR2 is LQKENI. V lost 6 bases, J lost 3 bases, and 14 bases lay in between. The length of the CDR3 is 14 residues.

The V and J genes are TRBV27 and TRBJ2-5; D is possibly TRBD1 (6 bases). This CDR3 contains 15 residues. With 3 bases removed from V and 0 bases from J, the gap between germline ends came to 11 bases. Germline values: CDR1 MNHEY, CDR2 SMNVEV (reference sequence). The CDR3, as DNA: TGTGCCAGCAGTTTCGGCAGGGGACACCAAGAGACCCAGTACTTC. Residues: CASSFGRGHQETQYF.

In DNA, the CDR3 is TGTGCCAGCAGCTTAGCGCCTGGCGGGAGGGATCCTCGGGGGCAGTTCTTC. Translating it yields CASSLAPGGRDPRGQFF. This chain connects TRBV7-9 to TRBJ2-1; 9 bases are a match to TRBD2. V gave up 0 bases and J gave up 12 bases; unmatched junction bases: 15. CDR3 length: 17 amino acids. CDR1 SEHNR and CDR2 FQNEAQ come from the germline V gene (reference sequence).

The rearrangement joins TRBV6-5 to TRBJ1-5; the D gene is possibly TRBD1 (6 bases). V shed 10 bases and J shed 0 bases, with 13 bases lying between them. This CDR3 spans 14 amino acids. Germline CDR1 and CDR2: MNHEY and SVGAGI. The CDR3 sequence is CATETGYSNQPQHF. Written as DNA, the CDR3 is TGTGCCACCGAGACAGGCTATAGCAATCAGCCCCAGCATTTT.

This sequence joins TRBV5-1 and TRBJ1-2, with TRBD1 matching over 9 bases. Trimming cost V 1 base and J 8 bases; bases outside gene matches: 6. The CDR3 is 14 residues long. Germline V gene data show CDR1 as SGHRS and CDR2 as YFSETQ. CDR3 DNA: TGCGCCAGCAGCTTGAGGACAGGGGTGGGCGGCTACACCTTC. Protein sequence: CASSLRTGVGGYTF.

This CDR3 is CASSQDRWEGGSNYGYTF. Here the CDR3 DNA reads TGCGCCAGCAGCCAAGATCGATGGGAGGGCGGGAGTAACTATGGCTACACCTTC. The chain combines TRBV4-1 with TRBJ1-2, with no clear D. Germline lookup yields CDR1 MGHRA and CDR2 YSYEKL. The CDR3 runs to 18 residues. The V and J ends lost 0 bases and 1 base respectively, with 18 bases between them.

The chain carries TRBV10-1 and TRBJ2-7, with 9 nucleotides matching TRBD1. The V gene's germline CDR1 is WNHNN and CDR2 SYGVQD (reference sequence). CDR3 length equals 14 residues. V lost 4 bases, J lost 5 bases, and 6 bases stayed unmatched. DNA of the CDR3: TGCGCCAGCAGTGCCGGGACAGGGTTACACGAGCAGTACTTC. Residues: CASSAGTGLHEQYF.

Only a few counts were recorded for this clone. The chain links TRBV11-2 to TRBJ2-1, with 7 bases matching TRBD2. The V and J ends lost 3 bases and 7 bases, in that order; junction bases with no gene match: 0. CDR1 is SGHAT, CDR2 FQNNGV, per germline. The CDR3 is 12 amino acids. CDR3 bases: TGTGCCAGCAGCTTCGGGGGGAATGAGCAGTTCTTC. It is translated as CASSFGGNEQFF.

The chain is built from TRBV5-3 and TRBJ1-2, with 7 nucleotides matching TRBD1. TRBV5-3 belongs to the ORF category, with a function that is uncertain. The CDR3 spans 13 residues. Trimming at V came to 0 bases and at J to 6 bases, leaving 2 bases not matched to a gene. The CDR3 sequence is CARSLEGANGYTF. CDR3 DNA sequence: TGTGCCAGAAGCTTGGAGGGGGCAAATGGCTACACCTTC.

J is TRBJ2-2 and V is TRBV7-2, with 11 bases identical to TRBD2. Germline V gives CDR1 SGHTA, CDR2 FQGNSA. This CDR3 contains 16 residues. With 1 base clipped from V and 5 bases from J, the junction kept 3 bases outside the gene matches. The CDR3 here is CASSLVASGRTGELFF. CDR3 bases: TGTGCCAGCAGCTTAGTGGCTAGCGGGAGGACCGGGGAGCTGTTTTTT.

This clone was observed a single time. This chain links TRBV5-8 with TRBJ1-2, with D perhaps TRBD1 (6 bases). The germline V gene encodes CDR1 SGHTS and CDR2 YDEGEE. V dropped 7 bases and J dropped 1 base, with 17 bases sitting between them. This CDR3 is 15 amino acids long. The CDR3 nucleotides read TGTGCCAGCCCCATTGGGGACAATGTTAACTATGGCTACACCTTC. Protein sequence: CASPIGDNVNYGYTF. Complete variable domain (other parts from reference TRBV5-8 and TRBJ1-2): EAGVTQSPTHLIKTRGQQATLRCSPISGHTSVYWYQQALGLGLQFLLWYDEGEERNRGNFPPRFSGRQFPNYSSELNVNALELEDSALYLCASPIGDNVNYGYTFGSGTRLTVV.

As DNA, the CDR3 is TGCGCCAGCAACCTCAACGGGGACACTGAAGCTTTCTTT. This gives the protein CASNLNGDTEAFF. The J gene is TRBJ1-1, the V gene TRBV5-1; no definite D call. Trimming shortened V by 6 bases and J by 3 bases, and 12 bases separated the two germline ends. Germline CDR1 is SGHRS and CDR2 is YFSETQ. This CDR3 has 13 residues.

J is TRBJ2-5 and V is TRBV12-5; 12 nucleotides agree with TRBD2. The CDR3 totals 15 residues. In germline, CDR1 is LGHNT, CDR2 FRNRAP. The V segment lost 5 bases and the J segment 5 bases; nucleotides outside the gene matches: 6. CDR3 DNA: TGTGCTAGTGGTCTCTCTAGCGGGGGGGTTGAGACCCAGTACTTC. This sequence encodes CASGLSSGGVETQYF.

This clone is a singleton in its sample. This chain connects TRBV15 to TRBJ2-7, with a weak D call TRBD2 (6 bases). Trimming pared 0 bases from V and 5 bases from J, leaving 11 bases between. This CDR3 is built from 14 residues. The V gene's germline CDR1 is LNHNV and CDR2 YYDKDF (reference sequence). The DNA of the CDR3 is TGTGCCACCAGCAGAGAGGCCGGGGAGGACGAGCAGTACTTC. It codes for CATSREAGEDEQYF.

V and J are TRBV18 and TRBJ1-1; the match to TRBD1 covers 7 bases. The CDR3 runs to 15 residues. Germline loops: CDR1 KGHSH, CDR2 LQKENI. With 6 bases clipped from V and 0 bases from J, the junction kept 7 bases outside the gene matches. The CDR3 nucleotides are TGTGCCAGCTCCGGGACAGTTAATATGAACACTGAAGCTTTCTTT. Residues: CASSGTVNMNTEAFF.

CDR3 in amino acids: CASSIRTGEGLNQPQHF. The CDR3 nucleotides read TGTGCCAGTAGTATTAGGACAGGGGAAGGTCTCAATCAGCCCCAGCATTTT. The chain combines TRBV19 with TRBJ1-5; 9 bases line up with TRBD1. Germline trimming cut 3 bases from V and 3 bases from J; bases unmatched to any gene: 9. From germline, CDR1 is LNHDA and CDR2 SQIVND (reference sequence). CDR3 size: 17 residues.

V is TRBV3-1 (or the pseudogene TRBV3-2) and J is TRBJ1-5; D is unclear. V dropped 3 bases and J dropped 3 bases, with 12 bases sitting between them. This CDR3 comprises 15 residues. Germline assignment: CDR1 LGHDT and CDR2 YNNKEL (reference sequence). CDR3 residues: CASSQWPGSNQPQHF. CDR3 coding DNA: TGTGCCAGCAGCCAGTGGCCGGGATCCAATCAGCCCCAGCATTTT.

The V call is TRBV12-3 or TRBV12-4, the J call TRBJ1-4; perhaps TRBD1 as D (6 bases). Trimming left V 7 bases short and J 4 bases short, with 10 bases between. The CDR3 loop spans 13 amino acids. The CDR3 sequence: CASNRDHNEKLFF. CDR3 nucleotides: TGTGCCAGCAACAGGGACCATAATGAAAAACTGTTTTTT.